These T cell receptor beta chains were read from a single sample in a study of blood T cell repertoires in COVID-19. This table comes from immunoSEQ multiplex PCR, and its TCRdb copy is limited to in-frame clones, with some not included. The sample gives about 21,000 clones, around 89% of which show up once; under 20% is in the top ten. The sample taken for sequencing was peripheral blood. These receptors were obtained from a man aged 70 or older with active COVID-19. Both conserved end residues are part of each CDR3. The D gene is left open where the match is weak. Part of the rows lack a size; the others show once, few, many or a class for expanded clones.

>TRBV19|-|TRBJ2-2|-
CASSIGRAGELFF
TGTGCCAGTAGTATAGGCAGGGCCGGGGAGCTGTTTTTT
>TRBV10-3|-|TRBJ2-5|TRBD1
CAISESATGSQETQYF
TGTGCCATCAGTGAGTCCGCGACAGGGTCCCAAGAGACCCAGTACTTC
>TRBV5-1|-|TRBJ1-1|TRBD1
CASSAGQTNTEAFF
TGCGCCAGCAGCGCGGGACAGACGAACACTGAAGCTTTCTTT
>TRBV30|-|TRBJ2-5|TRBD2
CAWSRLAGGIETQYF
TGTGCCTGGAGCAGACTAGCGGGAGGAATAGAGACCCAGTACTTC
>TRBV6-5|-|TRBJ2-7|-
CASSLSRDIYEQYF
TGTGCCAGCAGCCTAAGCCGCGATATCTACGAGCAGTACTTC
>TRBV5-6|-|TRBJ1-1|-
CASSLFNSQNTEAFF
TGTGCCAGCAGCCTTTTTAACAGCCAGAACACTGAAGCTTTCTTT
>TRBV3-1/TRBV3-2|-|TRBJ1-1|TRBD1
CASSQERAGTGNTEAFF
TGTGCCAGCAGCCAAGAGAGAGCCGGGACAGGGAACACTGAAGCTTTCTTT
>TRBV5-1|-|TRBJ2-2|-
CASSLEGGGELFF
TGCGCCAGCAGCTTGGAAGGGGGCGGGGAGCTGTTTTTT
>TRBV4-2|-|TRBJ2-3|TRBD2
CASSQDLASGGYSTQYF
TGTGCCAGCAGCCAAGATCTGGCTAGCGGCGGGTATAGTACGCAGTATTTT
>TRBV10-3|once|TRBJ2-7|TRBD2
CAGQAGLDSYEQYF
TGTGCCGGCCAAGCGGGACTCGACTCCTACGAGCAGTACTTC
>TRBV5-8|-|TRBJ1-1|TRBD1
CASSFDRGAGTNTEAFF
TGTGCCAGCAGTTTCGACAGGGGTGCGGGTACGAACACTGAAGCTTTCTTT
>TRBV7-3|-|TRBJ2-7|TRBD1
CASSLQVGQVIDEQYF
TGTGCCAGCAGCCTTCAGGTCGGACAGGTAATCGACGAGCAGTACTTC
>TRBV9|-|TRBJ2-7|-
CASSVAPGTTTYEQYF
TGTGCCAGCAGCGTAGCGCCCGGGACAACGACCTACGAGCAGTACTTC
>TRBV2|once|TRBJ2-2|TRBD1
CASTRDRANTGELFF
TGTGCCAGCACTCGGGACAGGGCGAACACCGGGGAGCTGTTTTTT
>TRBV4-1|-|TRBJ2-7|-
CASSQDLQSYEQYF
TGCGCCAGCAGCCAAGATCTGCAGTCCTACGAGCAGTACTTC
>TRBV19|-|TRBJ1-6|-
CASSNLNNSPLHF
TGTGCCAGTAGTAACCTAAATAATTCACCCCTCCACTTT
>TRBV7-2|once|TRBJ1-2|-
CASSFKGLGDGYTF
TGTGCCAGCAGCTTCAAAGGCCTCGGAGATGGCTACACCTTC
>TRBV19|-|TRBJ1-2|-
CASRAGQGLTYGYTF
TGTGCCAGTAGGGCCGGCCAGGGGTTGACCTATGGCTACACCTTC
>TRBV30|-|TRBJ2-3|-
CAWSDKDYTDTQYF
TGTGCCTGGAGCGACAAGGACTACACAGATACGCAGTATTTT
>TRBV18|-|TRBJ1-4|-
CASSPARNEKLFF
TGTGCCAGCTCACCCGCTCGGAATGAAAAACTGTTTTTT
>TRBV28|once|TRBJ2-7|TRBD1
CASRNHRGEQYF
TGTGCCAGCAGAAATCACAGGGGCGAGCAGTACTTC
>TRBV19|-|TRBJ1-2|-
CASSIDSYYGYTF
TGTGCCAGTAGTATAGATTCCTACTATGGCTACACCTTC
>TRBV5-1|-|TRBJ2-3|-
CASSSSTGSNTDTQYF
TGCGCCAGCAGCTCCAGTACAGGGTCCAACACAGATACGCAGTATTTT
>TRBV7-9|-|TRBJ2-7|-
CASSFRTREQYF
TGTGCCAGCAGCTTCCGGACTCGAGAGCAGTACTTC
>TRBV7-6|-|TRBJ2-1|TRBD1
CASSLRGTVSGNEQFF
TGTGCCAGCAGCTTGAGAGGGACAGTCTCGGGCAATGAGCAGTTCTTC
>TRBV30|-|TRBJ1-4|-
CAWSRGTTNEKLFF
TGTGCCTGGAGTCGCGGAACAACTAATGAAAAACTGTTTTTT
>TRBV7-8|-|TRBJ2-7|TRBD2
CASSLVASGSYTPYEQYF
TGTGCCAGCAGCTTAGTCGCTAGCGGGAGTTACACCCCCTACGAGCAGTACTTC
>TRBV9|-|TRBJ1-4|TRBD1
CASSVGMGTGGEKLFF
TGTGCCAGCAGCGTAGGGATGGGGACAGGGGGGGAAAAACTGTTTTTT
>TRBV27|-|TRBJ2-7|-
CASSRTANSYEQYF
TGTGCCAGCAGCCGTACAGCAAACTCCTACGAGCAGTACTTC
>TRBV5-8|-|TRBJ2-1|TRBD2
CASSLGLSGWIGNEQFF
TGTGCCAGCAGCTTGGGTCTTAGCGGGTGGATAGGCAATGAGCAGTTCTTC
>TRBV21-1|-|TRBJ1-6|-
CASSTGQNNSPLHF
TGTGCCAGCAGCACCGGACAGAATAATTCACCCCTCCACTTT
>TRBV5-1|-|TRBJ2-7|TRBD1
CASSLQGGPYEQYF
TGCGCCAGCAGCTTGCAAGGGGGCCCCTACGAGCAGTACTTC
>TRBV6-5|-|TRBJ2-5|-
CASSSFGGGEETQYF
TGTGCCAGCAGTTCATTCGGGGGAGGTGAAGAGACCCAGTACTTC
>TRBV6-4|-|TRBJ2-7|-
CASRTLFQPSAYEQYF
TGTGCCAGCAGGACCCTGTTCCAGCCGAGCGCCTACGAGCAGTACTTC
>TRBV11-1|-|TRBJ1-2|-
CASSRQATNYGYTF
TGTGCCAGCAGCAGACAGGCCACTAACTATGGCTACACCTTC
>TRBV5-1|-|TRBJ1-5|-
CASSLQGTDQPQHF
TGCGCCAGCAGCTTACAGGGTACTGATCAGCCCCAGCATTTT
>TRBV5-1|-|TRBJ2-7|-
CASSLTREAIYEQYF
TGCGCCAGCAGTCTGACTAGGGAGGCGATTTACGAGCAGTACTTC
>TRBV9|-|TRBJ1-5|-
CASSVGGINQPQHF
TGTGCCAGCAGCGTAGGAGGGATCAATCAGCCCCAGCATTTT
>TRBV10-1|-|TRBJ1-2|-
CASSEGGSYGYTF
TGCGCCAGCTCCGAGGGCGGGTCCTATGGCTACACCTTC
>TRBV18|-|TRBJ2-7|-
CASSPRRGGYEQYF
TGTGCCAGCTCACCAAGAAGGGGGGGCTACGAGCAGTACTTC
>TRBV30|once|TRBJ2-2|-
CAWSVSRITRPGTGELFF
TGTGCCTGGAGCGTATCCCGTATCACTAGACCTGGGACCGGGGAGCTGTTTTTT
>TRBV18|-|TRBJ2-7|-
CASSPTDRLLYEQYF
TGTGCCAGCTCACCAACCGACAGGTTACTCTACGAGCAGTACTTC
>TRBV3-1/TRBV3-2|-|TRBJ1-4|-
CASSPGTSKWEKLFF
TGTGCCAGCAGCCCCGGGACAAGTAAATGGGAAAAACTGTTTTTT
>TRBV7-6|-|TRBJ2-1|-
CASSLDQGSYNEQFF
TGTGCCAGCAGCCTAGACCAGGGTTCTTACAATGAGCAGTTCTTC
>TRBV5-4|-|TRBJ1-6|-
CASSLGGSHYNSPLHF
TGTGCCAGCAGCTTGGGTGGGAGCCACTATAATTCACCCCTCCACTTT
>TRBV7-8|-|TRBJ1-2|-
CASSLGGAGGYTF
TGTGCCAGCTCCCTGGGGGGGGCCGGTGGCTACACCTTC
>TRBV5-5|-|TRBJ2-5|TRBD2
CASSSLAGGRETQYF
TGTGCCAGCAGCTCCCTAGCGGGGGGGAGGGAGACCCAGTACTTC
>TRBV6-1|-|TRBJ2-1|TRBD2
CASREVAGGIYEQFF
TGTGCCAGCAGGGAAGTAGCGGGAGGTATATATGAGCAGTTCTTC
>TRBV5-1|-|TRBJ1-1|TRBD1
CASSLASGGMNTEAFF
TGCGCCAGCAGCTTGGCGTCAGGGGGCATGAACACTGAAGCTTTCTTT
>TRBV12-3/TRBV12-4|-|TRBJ1-1|-
CASHRSENTEAFF
TGTGCCAGTCACAGATCCGAGAACACTGAAGCTTTCTTT
>TRBV19|-|TRBJ2-3|TRBD2
CASSIESGGAVVWTDTQYF
TGTGCCAGTAGTATCGAAAGCGGGGGAGCGGTAGTTTGGACAGATACGCAGTATTTT
>TRBV27|-|TRBJ2-1|TRBD2
CASSNSHATPAGGPGEQFF
TGTGCCAGCAGTAATTCTCACGCTACCCCAGCGGGGGGGCCGGGTGAGCAGTTCTTC
>TRBV7-8|-|TRBJ1-5|-
CASSLVFGGNQPQHF
TGTGCCAGCAGCTTAGTGTTCGGGGGCAATCAGCCCCAGCATTTT
>TRBV14|-|TRBJ2-6|-
CASSKGLATNVLTF
TGTGCCAGCAGCAAGGGACTTGCAACCAACGTCCTGACTTTC
>TRBV2|few|TRBJ1-2|TRBD1
CASSGKVRGTGDGYTF
TGTGCCAGCAGTGGGAAGGTCAGGGGGACCGGGGATGGCTACACCTTC